This T cell receptor beta chain is from a study of blood T cell repertoires in COVID-19. Study details: Samples of COVID-19 (acute and convalescent) were obtained from the United States, Italy and Spain. PBMCs, B-cell-depleted T cells, or T cells provided the cDNA or gDNA that made up the material.

V dropped 4 bases and J dropped 4; count of bases not matched to a gene: 1. The CDR3 consists of 14 residues. Germline V gene sequence: CDR1 SNHLY, CDR2 FYNNEI. The authors' processing: How many nucleated cells were present was estimated from reference gene primer amplification. Method: immunoSEQ multiplex PCR; TCRdb's copy keeps in-frame clones and lacks some. D and trimming come from the DNA, and the V and J calls and clone size come from that table. Of 75,000 to 100,000 clones listed, more than 70% were seen once; the top ten hold less than 25%. This chain joins TRBV2 and TRBJ2-2, with 9 nucleotides matching TRBD1. This TCR was recovered from an older man with acute or convalescent COVID-19. What was sequenced was peripheral blood. CDR3 sequence: CASSGQGGTGELFF. As DNA, the CDR3 is TGTGCCAGCAGTGGACAGGGGGGCACCGGGGAGCTGTTTTTT.